What follows are 8 T cell receptor beta chains derived from one specimen sequenced in a study of OX40 agonist ivuxolimab in advanced cancers. Only in-frame clones appear in the TCRdb table, and some are missing; sequencing was by immunoSEQ multiplex PCR. The sample lists about 58,000 clones; about 85% were seen once. This specimen consisted of CD4+ or CD8+ T cells sorted from blood, obtained in a trial of the OX40 agonist ivuxolimab. The receptors were gathered from an adult with an advanced solid tumor such as melanoma, head and neck, liver or kidney cancer.

The V gene is TRBV28, the J gene TRBJ1-1, with D perhaps matching TRBD1 (6 bases). Per the germline V gene, CDR1 is MDHEN and CDR2 is SYDVKM. Trimming removed 5 bases at V and 1 base at J, with 14 bases between. The CDR3 is 15 amino acids. DNA for the CDR3: TGTGCCAGCAGTACCCCGGGACATCCGAACACTGAAGCTTTCTTT. Its translation is CASSTPGHPNTEAFF.

The chain employs TRBV18 and TRBJ2-3, with 7 bases lining up with TRBD1. The CDR3 is made up of 15 amino acids. Germline V gives CDR1 KGHSH, CDR2 LQKENI. V lost 2 bases and J lost 5; bases outside the gene matches: 7. The CDR3 region is CASSPARGMGDTQYF. The CDR3 nucleotides are TGTGCCAGCTCACCAGCCAGGGGGATGGGAGATACGCAGTATTTT.

CDR3: CASLGGRGFGYTF. As DNA, the CDR3 is TGTGCCAGTCTAGGGGGAAGAGGGTTTGGTTACACCTTC. The chain joins TRBV19 to TRBJ1-2; D is perhaps TRBD1 (6 bases). Germline V gene lookup returns CDR1 LNHDA and CDR2 SQIVND (reference sequence). The V end lost 8 bases, the J end lost 11 bases, and 21 bases lay between the germline ends. CDR3 length: 13 amino acids. Complete variable domain (other parts from reference TRBV19 and TRBJ1-2): DGGITQSPKYLFRKEGQNVTLSCEQNLNHDAMYWYRQDPGQGLRLIYYSQIVNDFQKGDIAEGYSVSREKKESFPLTVTSAQKNPTAFYLCASLGGRGFGYTFGSGTRLTVV.

The CDR3 protein is CASSLVVGDSETQYF. The CDR3 DNA is TGTGCCAGCAGCTTAGTAGTAGGCGATTCTGAGACCCAGTACTTC. This chain links TRBV7-2 with TRBJ2-5; D not resolved. V gave up 1 base and J gave up 5 bases, with 14 bases separating them. This CDR3 region has 15 residues. Germline CDR1 is SGHTA and CDR2 is FQGNSA.

This chain connects TRBV7-2 to TRBJ2-2, with D uncertain. V lost 2 bases and J lost 0, with 4 bases in between. CDR1 is SGHTA and CDR2 is FQGNSA in the germline V gene. CDR3 size: 14 residues. The CDR3: CASSLRPNTGELFF. The CDR3, as DNA: TGTGCCAGCAGCTTAAGGCCGAACACCGGGGAGCTGTTTTTT.

Only a few counts were recorded for this clone. The CDR3 bases are TGTGCCAGCAGTGAAGAGAGGCAGCCCCAGCATTTT. Protein product: CASSEERQPQHF. This chain joins TRBV2 and TRBJ1-5; no clear D gene. The germline gives CDR1 SNHLY, CDR2 FYNNEI. The CDR3 spans 12 residues. V dropped 1 base and J dropped 7 bases, with 5 bases sitting between them. Looking up the rest from reference TRBV2 and TRBJ1-5 gives the full variable domain: EPEVTQTPSHQVTQMGQEVILRCVPISNHLYFYWYRQILGQKVEFLVSFYNNEISEKSEIFDDQFSVERPDGSNFTLKIRSTKLEDSAMYFCASSEERQPQHFGDGTRLSIL.

This chain uses TRBV7-6 with TRBJ1-1, with 7 bases that match TRBD1. J was trimmed by 3 bases and V by 5 bases; bases with no gene match: 6. There are 14 residues in the CDR3. Germline-derived CDR1 and CDR2 are SGHVS and FNYEAQ. The CDR3 nucleotides are TGTGCCAGCAGCAGCCAGGGGGGCTACACTGAAGCTTTCTTT. As protein: CASSSQGGYTEAFF. The full variable domain, its missing parts supplied by reference TRBV7-6 and TRBJ1-1, is GAGVSQSPRYKVTKRGQDVALRCDPISGHVSLYWYRQALGQGPEFLTYFNYEAQQDKSGLPNDRFSAERPEGSISTLTIQRTEQRDSAMYRCASSSQGGYTEAFFGQGTRLTVV.

The chain combines TRBV19 with TRBJ2-2, with D possibly TRBD2 on 7 matching bases. The CDR3 length is 16 residues. Trimming pared 5 bases from V and 6 bases from J, leaving 19 bases between. Germline CDR1 LNHDA, CDR2 SQIVND (reference sequence). CDR3 DNA: TGTGCCAGTAGTCTCGGGGGGCGGGAGTCCCCCGGGGAGCTGTTTTTT. Its protein is CASSLGGRESPGELFF.